This T cell receptor (beta chain) was sequenced in a study of quantifying T cell responses using KT2 cells. Study-level information: TCR alpha and beta constant-region primers primed reverse transcription of RNA.

This clonotype rates as medium-sized (0.01 to 0.1%). Each cDNA got a UMI-containing oligo ligated at its 3' end. First-round PCR used roughly 4 cycles and beta primers RC1.1 and RC1.2 covering TRBC1 and TRBC2. TCRdb re-derived calls from the UMI-ligation and nested PCR reads in MiXCR, one entry per CDR3 protein. This sample has about 33,000 distinct CDR3 sequences; over 9% occur once, and the top ten carry about 9.5%. This CDR3 contains 15 residues. The germline gives CDR1 MGHRA, CDR2 YSYEKL. Trimming removed 6 bases from V and 6 bases from J; junction bases left unmatched: 14. KT2, a clone with a known TCR, was spiked into unfractionated PBMC.

The receptor comes from a human donor. J is TRBJ2-7 and V is TRBV4-1; TRBD2 agrees at 7 bases. The sequenced sample was PBMCs spiked with cells of the T cell clone KT2. CDR3 in DNA: TGCGCCAGCAGTCTACGATCCAGCGGGGTAGCCGAGCAGTACTTC. It is translated as CASSLRSSGVAEQYF.